This is a list of T cell receptor beta chains from one sample in a study of early T cells in non-severe SARS-CoV-2 infection. MiXCR was run by TCRdb on the 5' RACE reads, yielding one entry per CDR3 protein. This sample has about 58,000 distinct CDR3 sequences, with more than 7.5% found just once. The sequencing sample was made of whole blood. These receptors all come from an adult who was a healthcare worker with PCR-confirmed SARS-CoV-2 infection or an uninfected control (not recorded which). The CDR3 runs from the conserved cysteine through the conserved F or W. A D gene is named only where the DNA matches it firmly. The listing skips clone size in some rows; elsewhere it reads once, few, many or a size class.

D: .
size: .
J: TRBJ2-3
V: TRBV2
CDR3: CASTQEGLSTDTQYF
DNA: TGTGCCAGCACCCAAGAAGGACTAAGCACAGATACGCAGTATTTT

D: TRBD2
size: many
J: TRBJ2-7
V: TRBV20-1
CDR3: CSPPQPSGTYEQYF
DNA: TGCAGCCCGCCTCAGCCTAGCGGGACCTACGAGCAGTACTTC

D: TRBD1
size: few
J: TRBJ2-1
V: TRBV5-1
CDR3: CASSSGQAQVNEQFF
DNA: TGCGCCAGCAGCTCGGGACAGGCTCAGGTCAATGAGCAGTTCTTC

D: TRBD2
size: few
J: TRBJ2-7
V: TRBV2
CDR3: CASSPQLAGDRQYF
DNA: TGTGCCAGCAGTCCCCAACTAGCGGGAGATCGGCAGTACTTC

D: TRBD2
size: .
J: TRBJ2-5
V: TRBV15
CDR3: CATSTRLAGGGETQYF
DNA: TGTGCCACCAGCACCAGACTAGCGGGAGGGGGAGAGACCCAGTACTTC

D: TRBD2
size: .
J: TRBJ2-1
V: TRBV7-6
CDR3: CASSLTSGTSYNEQFF
DNA: TGTGCCAGCAGCTTAACTAGCGGGACCTCCTACAATGAGCAGTTCTTC

D: TRBD2
size: few
J: TRBJ2-1
V: TRBV5-4
CDR3: CASRPTSGSGSYNEQFF
DNA: TGTGCCAGCAGACCCACTAGCGGGAGTGGGTCCTACAATGAGCAGTTCTTC

D: .
size: few
J: TRBJ2-1
V: TRBV5-1
CDR3: CASSSVEDYNEQFF
DNA: TGCGCCAGCAGCTCGGTCGAGGACTACAATGAGCAGTTCTTC

D: TRBD2
size: few
J: TRBJ2-1
V: TRBV20-1
CDR3: CSARGNGRAFGNEQFF
DNA: TGCAGTGCTAGAGGAAACGGGAGGGCCTTTGGGAATGAGCAGTTCTTC

D: .
size: many
J: TRBJ1-1
V: TRBV30
CDR3: CAWSVSENTEAFF
DNA: TGTGCCTGGAGTGTCAGCGAGAACACTGAAGCTTTCTTT

D: TRBD1
size: .
J: TRBJ2-1
V: TRBV11-2
CDR3: CAGSLTGQYYNEQFF
DNA: TGTGCCGGCAGCTTAACGGGACAGTACTACAATGAGCAGTTCTTC

D: TRBD1
size: few
J: TRBJ1-1
V: TRBV5-1
CDR3: CASSPESGGRTEAFF
DNA: TGCGCCAGCAGCCCCGAGTCAGGGGGCCGAACTGAAGCTTTCTTT

D: TRBD1
size: few
J: TRBJ1-1
V: TRBV3-1
CDR3: CASSQVPGGTEAFF
DNA: TGTGCCAGCAGCCAAGTCCCAGGGGGCACTGAAGCTTTCTTT